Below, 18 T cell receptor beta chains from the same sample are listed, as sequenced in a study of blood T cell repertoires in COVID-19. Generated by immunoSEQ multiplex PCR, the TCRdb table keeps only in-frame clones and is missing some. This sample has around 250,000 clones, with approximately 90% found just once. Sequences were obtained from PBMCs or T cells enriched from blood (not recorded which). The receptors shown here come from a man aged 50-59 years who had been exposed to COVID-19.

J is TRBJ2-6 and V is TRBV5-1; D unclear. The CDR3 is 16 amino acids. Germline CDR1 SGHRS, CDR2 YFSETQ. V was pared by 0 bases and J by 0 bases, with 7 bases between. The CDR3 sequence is CASSLAPSSGANVLTF. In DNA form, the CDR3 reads TGCGCCAGCAGCTTGGCCCCTAGCTCTGGGGCCAACGTCCTGACTTTC.

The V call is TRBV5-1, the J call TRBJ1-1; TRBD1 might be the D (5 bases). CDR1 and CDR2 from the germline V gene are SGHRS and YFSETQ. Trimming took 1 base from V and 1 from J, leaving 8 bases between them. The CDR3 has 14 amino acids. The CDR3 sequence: CASSLQGQNTEAFF. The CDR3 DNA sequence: TGCGCCAGCAGCTTGCAGGGCCAGAACACTGAAGCTTTCTTT.

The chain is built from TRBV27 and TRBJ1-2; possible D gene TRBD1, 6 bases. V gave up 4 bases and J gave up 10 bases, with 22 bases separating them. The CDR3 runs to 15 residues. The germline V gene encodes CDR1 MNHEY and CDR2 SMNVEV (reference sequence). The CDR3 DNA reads TGTGCCAGCAGTTGGGCGGGTTCAACAGACAGGACCTACACCTTC. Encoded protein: CASSWAGSTDRTYTF.

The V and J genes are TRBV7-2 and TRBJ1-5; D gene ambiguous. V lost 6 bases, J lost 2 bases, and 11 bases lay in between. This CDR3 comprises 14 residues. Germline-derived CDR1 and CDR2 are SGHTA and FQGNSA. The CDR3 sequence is CASSRGIGNQPQHF. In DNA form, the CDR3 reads TGTGCCAGCAGTCGAGGGATTGGCAATCAGCCCCAGCATTTT.

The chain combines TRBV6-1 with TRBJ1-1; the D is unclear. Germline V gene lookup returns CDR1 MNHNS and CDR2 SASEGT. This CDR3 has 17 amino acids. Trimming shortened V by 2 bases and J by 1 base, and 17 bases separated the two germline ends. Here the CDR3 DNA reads TGTGCCAGCAGTGAACCAACTAGGCTGATAACGAACACTGAAGCTTTCTTT. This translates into CASSEPTRLITNTEAFF.

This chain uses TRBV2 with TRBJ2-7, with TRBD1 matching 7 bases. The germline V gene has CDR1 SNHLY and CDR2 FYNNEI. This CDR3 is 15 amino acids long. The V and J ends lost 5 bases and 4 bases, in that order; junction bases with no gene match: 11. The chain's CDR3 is CASSSSRVRGYEQYF. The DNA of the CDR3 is TGTGCCAGCAGTAGTTCCCGGGTCAGGGGGTACGAGCAGTACTTC.

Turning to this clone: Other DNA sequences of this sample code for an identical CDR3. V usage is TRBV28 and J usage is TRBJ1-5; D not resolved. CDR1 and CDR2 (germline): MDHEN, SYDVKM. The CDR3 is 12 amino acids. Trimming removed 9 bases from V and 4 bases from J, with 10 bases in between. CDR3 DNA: TGTGCCAGTCGAGATTCGAATCAGCCCCAGCATTTT. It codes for CASRDSNQPQHF.

The CDR3 protein is CASSAGSAYNEQFF. CDR3 bases: TGTGCCAGCAGCGCAGGGTCCGCCTACAATGAGCAGTTCTTC. V is TRBV5-4 and J is TRBJ2-1, with D possibly matching TRBD1 (5 bases). Germline values: CDR1 SGHNT, CDR2 YYREEE (reference sequence). CDR3 size: 14 residues. Trimming shortened V by 4 bases and J by 2 bases, and 10 bases separated the two germline ends.

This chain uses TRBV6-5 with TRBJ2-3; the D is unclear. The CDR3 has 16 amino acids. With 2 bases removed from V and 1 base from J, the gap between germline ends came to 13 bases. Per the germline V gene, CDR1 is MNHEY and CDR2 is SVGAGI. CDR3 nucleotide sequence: TGTGCCAGCAGTTACCAGCCCACTCGGGGCACAGATACGCAGTATTTT. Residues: CASSYQPTRGTDTQYF.

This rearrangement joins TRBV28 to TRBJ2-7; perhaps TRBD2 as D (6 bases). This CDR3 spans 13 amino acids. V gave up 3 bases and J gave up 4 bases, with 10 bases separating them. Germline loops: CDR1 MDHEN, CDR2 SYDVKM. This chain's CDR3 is CASSLSGFYEQYV. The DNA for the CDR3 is TGTGCCAGCAGTTTGAGCGGGTTTTACGAGCAGTACGTC.

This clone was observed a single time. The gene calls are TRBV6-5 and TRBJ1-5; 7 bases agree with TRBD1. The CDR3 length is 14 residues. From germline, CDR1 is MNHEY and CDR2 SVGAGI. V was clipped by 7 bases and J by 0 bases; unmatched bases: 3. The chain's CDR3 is CASTRQGSNQPQHF. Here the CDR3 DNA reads TGTGCCAGCACAAGACAGGGTAGCAATCAGCCCCAGCATTTT.

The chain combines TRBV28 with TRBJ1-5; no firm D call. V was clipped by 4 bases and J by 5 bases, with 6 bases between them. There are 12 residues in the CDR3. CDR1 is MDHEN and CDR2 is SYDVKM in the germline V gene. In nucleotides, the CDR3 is TGTGCCAGCAGTTCTTCTCATCAGCCCCAGCATTTT. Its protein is CASSSSHQPQHF. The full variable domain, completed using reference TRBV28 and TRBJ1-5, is DVKVTQSSRYLVKRTGEKVFLECVQDMDHENMFWYRQDPGLGLRLIYFSYDVKMKEKGDIPEGYSVSREKKERFSLILESASTNQTSMYLCASSSSHQPQHFGDGTRLSIL.

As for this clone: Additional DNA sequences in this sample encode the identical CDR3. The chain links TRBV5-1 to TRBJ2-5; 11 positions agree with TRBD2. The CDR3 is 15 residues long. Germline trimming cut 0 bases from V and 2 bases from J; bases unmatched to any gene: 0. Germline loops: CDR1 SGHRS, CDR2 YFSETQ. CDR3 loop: CASSLASGGQETQYF. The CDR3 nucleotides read TGCGCCAGCAGCTTGGCTAGCGGGGGGCAAGAGACCCAGTACTTC.

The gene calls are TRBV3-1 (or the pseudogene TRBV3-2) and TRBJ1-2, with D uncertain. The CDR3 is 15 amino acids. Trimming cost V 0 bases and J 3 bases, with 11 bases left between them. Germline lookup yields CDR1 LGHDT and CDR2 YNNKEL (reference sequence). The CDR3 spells CASSQDSFADYGYTF. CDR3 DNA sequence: TGTGCCAGCAGCCAAGATTCCTTCGCGGACTATGGCTACACCTTC.

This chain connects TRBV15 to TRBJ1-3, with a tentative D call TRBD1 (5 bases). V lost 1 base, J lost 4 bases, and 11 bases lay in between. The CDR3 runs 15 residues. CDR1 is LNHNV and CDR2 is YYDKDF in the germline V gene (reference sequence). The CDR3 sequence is CATSRGAGIGNTIYF. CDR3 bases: TGTGCCACCAGCAGAGGGGCAGGGATCGGAAACACCATATATTTT.

CDR3: CASSTGTGGQAFF. In nucleotides, the CDR3 is TGTGCCAGCAGCACCGGGACAGGGGGCCAAGCTTTCTTT. The V gene is TRBV7-9, the J gene TRBJ1-1, with 12 bases identical to TRBD1. Germline CDR1 and CDR2: SEHNR and FQNEAQ (reference sequence). V gave up 5 bases and J gave up 9 bases; unmatched junction bases: 4. CDR3 length equals 13 residues.

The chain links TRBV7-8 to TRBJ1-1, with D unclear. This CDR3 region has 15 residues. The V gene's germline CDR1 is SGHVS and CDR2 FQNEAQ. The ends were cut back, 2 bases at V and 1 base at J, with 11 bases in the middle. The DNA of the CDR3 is TGTGCCAGCAGCTTACTATGGCAGGCGAACACTGAAGCTTTCTTT. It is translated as CASSLLWQANTEAFF.

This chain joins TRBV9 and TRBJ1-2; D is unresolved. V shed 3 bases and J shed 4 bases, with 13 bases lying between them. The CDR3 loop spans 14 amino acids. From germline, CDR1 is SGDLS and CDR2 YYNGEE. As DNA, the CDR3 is TGTGCCAGCAGCGGCCCCCCACGGGGCTATGGCTACACCTTC. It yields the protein CASSGPPRGYGYTF.